Sequencing of this T cell receptor beta chain was carried out in a study of blood T cell repertoires in COVID-19 (dated by TCRdb to about 2020). About the study as a whole: The collaborator samples originated in the United States, Italy and Spain and spanned the acute and convalescent phases of COVID-19. Samples came from the ongoing ImmuneRACE study (first 160 participants) plus 1,254 subjects from 6 global collaborators. Where available, HLA class I and class II types were taken from metadata supplied by the sample provider and were not determined by assay-based typing. The material from the prospective study consisted of cDNA or gDNA derived from T cells, B-cell-depleted T cells, or PBMCs. The repertoires were made available in a free public database intended to serve as a resource for research on the immune response to SARS-CoV-2. Nearly every sample came with metadata listing a de-identified subject ID, COVID-19 status, age in years and sex. The dataset comprised deeply sampled blood TCRbeta repertoires from subjects exposed to, actively infected with, or recovered from COVID-19. Overall study outcomes, separate from this receptor: The amount of clinical and demographic metadata varied by source and participant and was provided uncurated.

Turning to this clone: The antigen this receptor binds is unknown. It has no much larger one-base neighbor in the sample; base qualities were not kept.

V ends up 4 bases short and J 3 bases short, with an unmatched junction base count of 5. Reading from cysteine to phenylalanine, the CDR3 counts 14 amino acids. Only the CDR3 portion is preserved as DNA: 42 bases, with reading frame beginning at the first base. CDR1 and CDR2 are drawn from the germline V gene: LGHNA, YSLEER. The immunoSEQ Assay, a bias-controlled multiplex PCR, was used to amplify TCRbeta CDR3 regions from genomic DNA. In the source study's methods: The number of nucleated cells in each sample was estimated from the amplification of reference gene primers within the assay. To quantify the absolute abundance of each unique TCRbeta CDR3 rearrangement, sequence reads were collapsed and filtered. For each sample, productive Simpson clonality was calculated as the square root of Simpson's diversity index over productive rearrangements. Here the immuneACCESS table is served through TCRdb, limited to in-frame sequences with V and J called. Missing clones are a known gap in these copies; in checked studies unresolved V genes cover under half, and the rest lacks a known reason. The V and J calls and the clone size are those of that table, but D and trimming were determined from the DNA. The sample includes 230,000 or so clones, with 75% to 90% observed a single time. The top ten clones comprise less than 4.5% of the sample.

Enrolling through a virtual design, the prospective study's participants ranged in age from about 18 to 100 years and lived across around 25 United States geographic areas. In the prospective study, cohorts were assigned on the basis of participant-reported clinical history obtained from a screening survey and a study questionnaire. Each participant in the prospective study had whole blood, serum and a nasopharyngeal or oropharyngeal swab collected by mobile phlebotomists. Prospective study participants could optionally give additional blood draws and questionnaires over an approximately two-month period. Before DNA extraction, prospective study blood samples were shipped either frozen or at room temperature.

The sequencing sample was made of PBMCs or T cells enriched from blood (not recorded which). The sequence joins TRBV4-3 to TRBJ2-5; TRBD2 agrees with 7 junctional bases. The sequence derives from a woman between 40 and 50 years old with acute COVID-19. The DNA sequence reads TGCGCCAGCAGCCTTGGTACTAGCGAAGAGACCCAGTACTTC. This codes for CASSLGTSEETQYF.